One and the same sample provided the 7 T cell receptor beta chains below, sequenced in a study of glioma-infiltrating T cells after dendritic cell vaccination (dated by TCRdb to the mid-2010s). Per the publication, the time point label means: after dendritic cell vaccination, including at tumor progression/relapse. Preparation of the library involved the immunoSEQ multiplex PCR assay. The clones in this table, taken by TCRdb from immuneACCESS, are in-frame only. Not every clone is retained; where verified, under half of the shortfall comes from an unresolved V gene, and the cause of the rest is unknown. The sample table holds approximately 110,000 clones, of which 90% were seen once. The top ten constitute approximately 3% of the sample. The source material was blood, sampled after dendritic cell vaccination. The receptor source for this set is a human donor with glioblastoma.

This clone appeared a single time. This chain joins TRBV6-5 and TRBJ1-5; possibly TRBD1 for D (6 bases). Germline V gene sequence: CDR1 MNHEY, CDR2 SVGAGI. The CDR3 has 13 residues. Trimming pared 4 bases from V and 4 bases from J, leaving 8 bases between. In nucleotides, the CDR3 is TGTGCCAGCAGTTCCCAGGGGAATCAGCCCCAGCATTTT. Translating it yields CASSSQGNQPQHF.

The chain has TRBV25-1 and TRBJ1-2; D remains unclear. The CDR3 loop spans 13 amino acids. V lost 1 base and J 2 bases, leaving 5 bases between the germline ends. The germline CDR1 and CDR2 sequences are MGHDK and SYGVNS. The CDR3 DNA reads TGTGCCAGCAGTGAATCCTTAAACTATGGCTACACCTTC. The encoded protein is CASSESLNYGYTF.

The genes are TRBV4-1 and TRBJ2-3, with 8 bases lining up with TRBD2. Germline CDR1 and CDR2: MGHRA and YSYEKL. This CDR3 is 16 amino acids long. J was trimmed by 1 base and V by 4 bases; bases with no gene match: 7. Written as DNA, the CDR3 is TGCGCCAGCAGCCCCGCCCGGACTAGCCGCACAGATACGCAGTATTTT. This codes for CASSPARTSRTDTQYF.

The rearrangement links TRBV20-1 to TRBJ1-2; no clear D. V was shortened by 5 bases and J by 5 bases, with 9 bases between the two germline ends. Germline-derived CDR1 and CDR2 are DFQATT and SNEGSKA (reference sequence). This CDR3 is built from 11 residues. CDR3 protein: CSASSGYGYTF. The CDR3 DNA is TGCAGTGCTTCGTCGGGGTATGGCTACACCTTC.

The chain is built from TRBV19 and TRBJ1-4; 10 bases agree with TRBD1. Germline CDR1 reads LNHDA; CDR2 reads SQIVND (reference sequence). CDR3 length equals 15 residues. V trimming: 6 bases; J trimming: 11 bases; junction bases outside the gene matches: 12. CDR3 in DNA: TGTGCCAGTAGACTCGGGACAGGGGTAAATGGGAAACTGTTTTTT. This encodes CASRLGTGVNGKLFF.

This sequence joins TRBV28 and TRBJ1-2, with 7 bases that match TRBD1. The CDR3 runs 14 residues. Germline CDR1 MDHEN, CDR2 SYDVKM. The junction had 1 base not matched to a gene; V was cut back by 2 bases and J by 1 base. This chain's CDR3 is CASSLNRGNYGYTF. CDR3 nucleotides: TGTGCCAGCAGTTTAAACAGGGGTAACTATGGCTACACCTTC.

The rearrangement joins TRBV5-1 to TRBJ2-2; a possible D gene is TRBD2 (5 bases). Germline CDR1 is SGHRS and CDR2 is YFSETQ. The CDR3 runs 16 residues. The V and J ends lost 3 bases and 4 bases respectively, with 16 bases between them. CDR3 nucleotide sequence: TGCGCCAGCAGCTCCGAATACAGTGGAGGCACCGGGGAGCTGTTTTTT. Translating gives CASSSEYSGGTGELFF. The entire variable domain, with the rest obtained from reference TRBV5-1 and TRBJ2-2, is as follows: KAGVTQTPRYLIKTRGQQVTLSCSPISGHRSVSWYQQTPGQGLQFLFEYFSETQRNKGNFPGRFSGRQFSNSRSEMNVSTLELGDSALYLCASSSEYSGGTGELFFGEGSRLTVL.